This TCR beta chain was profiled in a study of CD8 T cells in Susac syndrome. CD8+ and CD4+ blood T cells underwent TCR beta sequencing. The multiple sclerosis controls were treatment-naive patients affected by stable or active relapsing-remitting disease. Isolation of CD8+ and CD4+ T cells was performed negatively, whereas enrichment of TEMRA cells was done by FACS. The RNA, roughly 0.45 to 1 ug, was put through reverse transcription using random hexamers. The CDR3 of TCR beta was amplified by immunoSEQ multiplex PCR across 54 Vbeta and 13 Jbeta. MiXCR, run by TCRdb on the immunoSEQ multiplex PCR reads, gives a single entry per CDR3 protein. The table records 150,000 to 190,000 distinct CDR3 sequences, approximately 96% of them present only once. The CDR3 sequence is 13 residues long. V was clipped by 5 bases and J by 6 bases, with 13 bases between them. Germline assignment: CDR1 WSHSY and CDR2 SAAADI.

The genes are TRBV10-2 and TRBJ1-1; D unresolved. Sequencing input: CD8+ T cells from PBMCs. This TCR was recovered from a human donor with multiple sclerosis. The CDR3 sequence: CASSYLRRAEAFF. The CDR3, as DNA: TGCGCCAGCAGTTACCTAAGGAGAGCTGAAGCTTTCTTT.